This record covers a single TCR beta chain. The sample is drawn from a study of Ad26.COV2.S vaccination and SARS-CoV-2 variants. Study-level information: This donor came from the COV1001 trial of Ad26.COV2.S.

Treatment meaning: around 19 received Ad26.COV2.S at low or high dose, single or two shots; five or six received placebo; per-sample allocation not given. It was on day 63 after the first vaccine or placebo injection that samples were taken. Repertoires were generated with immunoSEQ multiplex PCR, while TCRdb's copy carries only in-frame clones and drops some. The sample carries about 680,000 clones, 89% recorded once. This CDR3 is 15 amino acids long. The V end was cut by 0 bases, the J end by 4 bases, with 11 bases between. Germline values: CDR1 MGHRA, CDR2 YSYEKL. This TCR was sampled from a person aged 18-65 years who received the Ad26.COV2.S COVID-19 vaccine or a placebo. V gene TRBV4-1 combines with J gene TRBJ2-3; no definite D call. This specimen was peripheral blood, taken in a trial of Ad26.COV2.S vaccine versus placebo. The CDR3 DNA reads TGCGCCAGCAGCCAAGATGTCGATAAGGCAGATACGCAGTATTTT. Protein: CASSQDVDKADTQYF.